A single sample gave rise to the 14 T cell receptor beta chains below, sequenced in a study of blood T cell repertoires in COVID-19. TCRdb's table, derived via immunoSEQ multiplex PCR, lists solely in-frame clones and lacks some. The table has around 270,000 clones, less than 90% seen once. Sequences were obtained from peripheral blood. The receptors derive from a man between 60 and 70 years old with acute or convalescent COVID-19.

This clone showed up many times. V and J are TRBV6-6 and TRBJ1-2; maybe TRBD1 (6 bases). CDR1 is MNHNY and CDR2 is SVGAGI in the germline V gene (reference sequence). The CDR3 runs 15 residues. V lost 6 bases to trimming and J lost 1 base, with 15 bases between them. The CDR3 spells CASSLQGTDNYGYTF. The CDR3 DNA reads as TGTGCCAGCAGCCTACAGGGAACCGATAACTATGGCTACACCTTC.

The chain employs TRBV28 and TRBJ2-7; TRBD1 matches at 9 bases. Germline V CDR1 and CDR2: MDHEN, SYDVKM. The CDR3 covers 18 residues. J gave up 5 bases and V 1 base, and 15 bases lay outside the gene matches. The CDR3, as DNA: TGTGCCAGCAGTTTATTTCTGGGCTCCGGACAGGGGATCCACGAGCAGTACTTC. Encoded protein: CASSLFLGSGQGIHEQYF. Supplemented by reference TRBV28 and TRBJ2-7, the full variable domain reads DVKVTQSSRYLVKRTGEKVFLECVQDMDHENMFWYRQDPGLGLRLIYFSYDVKMKEKGDIPEGYSVSREKKERFSLILESASTNQTSMYLCASSLFLGSGQGIHEQYFGPGTRLTVT.

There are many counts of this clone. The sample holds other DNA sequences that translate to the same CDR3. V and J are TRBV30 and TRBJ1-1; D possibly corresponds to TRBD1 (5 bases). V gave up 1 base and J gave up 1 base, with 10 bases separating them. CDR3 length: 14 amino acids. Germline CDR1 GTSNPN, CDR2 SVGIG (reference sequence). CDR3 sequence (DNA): TGTGCCTGGAGTGCCCGGGGGGGGAACACTGAAGCTTTCTTT. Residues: CAWSARGGNTEAFF. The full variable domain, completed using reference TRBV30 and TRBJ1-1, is SQTIHQWPATLVQPVGSPLSLECTVEGTSNPNLYWYRQAAGRGLQLLFYSVGIGQISSEVPQNLSASRPQDRQFILSSKKLLLSDSGFYLCAWSARGGNTEAFFGQGTRLTVV.

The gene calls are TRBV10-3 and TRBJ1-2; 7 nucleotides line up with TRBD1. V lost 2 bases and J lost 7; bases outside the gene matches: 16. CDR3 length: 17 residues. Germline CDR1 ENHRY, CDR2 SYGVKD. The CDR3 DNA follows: TGTGCCATCAGTGAGCCGGGGGCTCCCTTCGGGGACAGTGGCTACACCTTC. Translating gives CAISEPGAPFGDSGYTF.

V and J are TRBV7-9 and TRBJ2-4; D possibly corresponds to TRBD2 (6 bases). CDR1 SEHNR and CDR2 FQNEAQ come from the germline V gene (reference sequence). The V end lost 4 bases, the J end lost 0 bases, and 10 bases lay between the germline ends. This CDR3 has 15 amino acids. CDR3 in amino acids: CASSSTSVAKNIQYF. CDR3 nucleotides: TGTGCCAGCAGCTCGACTAGTGTAGCCAAAAACATTCAGTACTTC.

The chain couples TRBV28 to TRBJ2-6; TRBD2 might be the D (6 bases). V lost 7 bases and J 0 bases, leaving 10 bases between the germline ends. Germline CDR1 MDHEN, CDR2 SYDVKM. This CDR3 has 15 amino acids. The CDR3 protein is CASIGGNSGANVLTF. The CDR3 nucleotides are TGTGCCAGCATTGGGGGGAACTCTGGGGCCAACGTCCTGACTTTC.

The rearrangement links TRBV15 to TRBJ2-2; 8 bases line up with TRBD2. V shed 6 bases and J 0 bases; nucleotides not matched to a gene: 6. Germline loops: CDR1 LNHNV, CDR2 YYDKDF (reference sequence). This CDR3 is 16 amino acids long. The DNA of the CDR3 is TGTGCCACCAGGGCAAGCGGGAGAGCGAACACCGGGGAGCTGTTTTTT. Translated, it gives CATRASGRANTGELFF.

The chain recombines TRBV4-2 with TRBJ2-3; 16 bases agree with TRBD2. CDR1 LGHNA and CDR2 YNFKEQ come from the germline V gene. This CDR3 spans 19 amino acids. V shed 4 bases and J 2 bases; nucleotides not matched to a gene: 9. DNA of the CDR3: TGTGCCAGCAGCCGGACCCCGGGACTAGCGGGAGGGCTCACAGATACGCAGTATTTT. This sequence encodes CASSRTPGLAGGLTDTQYF.

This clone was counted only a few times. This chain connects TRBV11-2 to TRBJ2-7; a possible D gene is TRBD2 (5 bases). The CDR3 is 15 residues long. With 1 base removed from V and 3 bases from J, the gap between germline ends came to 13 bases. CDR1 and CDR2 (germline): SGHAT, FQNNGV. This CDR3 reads CASSLVRGSHYEQYF. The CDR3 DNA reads TGTGCCAGCAGCTTAGTTCGAGGGTCCCACTACGAGCAGTACTTC. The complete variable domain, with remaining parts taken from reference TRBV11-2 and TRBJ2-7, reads EAGVAQSPRYKIIEKRQSVAFWCNPISGHATLYWYQQILGQGPKLLIQFQNNGVVDDSQLPKDRFSAERLKGVDSTLKIQPAKLEDSAVYLCASSLVRGSHYEQYFGPGTRLTVT.

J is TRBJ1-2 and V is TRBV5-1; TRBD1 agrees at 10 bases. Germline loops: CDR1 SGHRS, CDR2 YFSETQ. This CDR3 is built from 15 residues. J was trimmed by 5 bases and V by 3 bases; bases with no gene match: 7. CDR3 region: CASSSGQGLFYGYTF. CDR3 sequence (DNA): TGCGCCAGCAGCTCGGGACAGGGGCTATTTTATGGCTACACCTTC.

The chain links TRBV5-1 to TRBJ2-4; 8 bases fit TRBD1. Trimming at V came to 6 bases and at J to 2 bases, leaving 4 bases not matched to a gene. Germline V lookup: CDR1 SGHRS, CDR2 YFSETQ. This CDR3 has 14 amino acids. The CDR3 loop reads CASTPGGPKNIQYF. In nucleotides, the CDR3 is TGCGCCAGCACGCCAGGGGGCCCCAAAAACATTCAGTACTTC.

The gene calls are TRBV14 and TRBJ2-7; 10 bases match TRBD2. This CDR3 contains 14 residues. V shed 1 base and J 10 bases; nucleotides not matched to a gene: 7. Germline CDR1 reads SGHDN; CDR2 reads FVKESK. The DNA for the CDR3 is TGTGCCAGCAGCCAAGTTCAAGCGGGAGGGCCCCAGTACTTC. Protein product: CASSQVQAGGPQYF.

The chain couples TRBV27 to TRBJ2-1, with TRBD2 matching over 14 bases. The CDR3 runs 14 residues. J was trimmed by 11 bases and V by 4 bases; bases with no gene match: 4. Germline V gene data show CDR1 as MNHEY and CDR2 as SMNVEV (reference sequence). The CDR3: CASSSGLAGEKQFF. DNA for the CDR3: TGTGCCAGCAGTTCGGGACTAGCGGGAGAAAAGCAGTTCTTC.

CDR3 loop: CAISDHRDRANTEAFF. Here the CDR3 DNA reads TGTGCCATCAGCGATCACCGGGACAGGGCTAACACTGAAGCTTTCTTT. The chain joins TRBV10-3 to TRBJ1-1, with 9 nucleotides matching TRBD1. J was trimmed by 2 bases and V by 6 bases; bases with no gene match: 10. From germline, CDR1 is ENHRY and CDR2 SYGVKD. CDR3 size: 16 residues.